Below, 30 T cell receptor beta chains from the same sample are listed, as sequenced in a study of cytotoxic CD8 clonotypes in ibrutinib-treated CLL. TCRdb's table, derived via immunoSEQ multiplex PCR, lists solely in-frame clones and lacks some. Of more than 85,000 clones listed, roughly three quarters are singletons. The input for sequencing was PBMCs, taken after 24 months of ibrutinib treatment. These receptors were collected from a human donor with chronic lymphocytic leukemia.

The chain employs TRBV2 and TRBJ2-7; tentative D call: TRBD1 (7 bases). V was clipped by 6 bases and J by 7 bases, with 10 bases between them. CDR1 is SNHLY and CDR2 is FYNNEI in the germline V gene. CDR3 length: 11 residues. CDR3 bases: TGTGCCAGCAGCCAGGGGGGAGAGCAGTACTTC. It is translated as CASSQGGEQYF.

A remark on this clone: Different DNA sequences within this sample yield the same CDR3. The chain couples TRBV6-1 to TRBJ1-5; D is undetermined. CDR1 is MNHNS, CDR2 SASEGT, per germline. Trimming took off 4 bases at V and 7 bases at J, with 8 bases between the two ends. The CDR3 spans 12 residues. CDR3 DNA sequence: TGTGCCAGCAGTGGCTTCGAACAGCCCCAGCATTTT. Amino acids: CASSGFEQPQHF.

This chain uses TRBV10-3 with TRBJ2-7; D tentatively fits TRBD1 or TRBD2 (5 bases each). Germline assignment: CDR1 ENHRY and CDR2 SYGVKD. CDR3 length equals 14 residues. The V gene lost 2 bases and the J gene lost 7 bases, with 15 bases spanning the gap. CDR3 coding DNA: TGTGCCATCAGTGAGCCCCCGGGACCGCGGGAGCAGTACTTC. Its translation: CAISEPPGPREQYF.

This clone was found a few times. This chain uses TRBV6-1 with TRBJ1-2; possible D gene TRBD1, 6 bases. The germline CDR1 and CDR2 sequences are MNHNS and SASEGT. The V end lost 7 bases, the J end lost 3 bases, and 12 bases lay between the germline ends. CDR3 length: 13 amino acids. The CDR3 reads CASKKQGHYGYTF. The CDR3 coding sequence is TGTGCCAGCAAGAAACAGGGTCACTATGGCTACACCTTC.

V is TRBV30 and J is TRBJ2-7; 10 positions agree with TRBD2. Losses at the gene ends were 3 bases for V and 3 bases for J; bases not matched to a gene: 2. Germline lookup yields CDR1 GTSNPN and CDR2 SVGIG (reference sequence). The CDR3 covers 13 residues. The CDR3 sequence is CAWRLAGVYEQYF. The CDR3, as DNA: TGTGCCTGGAGGCTAGCGGGAGTCTACGAGCAGTACTTC.

The CDR3 protein is CASSPLASHFAGGDNEQFF. CDR3 sequence (DNA): TGTGCCAGTAGTCCCTTAGCCTCCCACTTTGCGGGAGGGGACAATGAGCAGTTCTTC. The gene calls are TRBV19 and TRBJ2-1, with 9 bases aligning to TRBD2. Germline trimming cut 5 bases from V and 5 bases from J; bases unmatched to any gene: 19. Germline V gene sequence: CDR1 LNHDA, CDR2 SQIVND (reference sequence). The CDR3 has 19 amino acids. The variable domain in full, with the rest retrieved from reference TRBV19 and TRBJ2-1, is DGGITQSPKYLFRKEGQNVTLSCEQNLNHDAMYWYRQDPGQGLRLIYYSQIVNDFQKGDIAEGYSVSREKKESFPLTVTSAQKNPTAFYLCASSPLASHFAGGDNEQFFGPGTRLTVL.

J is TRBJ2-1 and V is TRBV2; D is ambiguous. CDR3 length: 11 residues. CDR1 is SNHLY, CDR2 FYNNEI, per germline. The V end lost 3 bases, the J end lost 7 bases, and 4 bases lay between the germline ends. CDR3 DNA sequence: TGTGCCAGCAGTGACGAAAATGAGCAGTTCTTC. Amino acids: CASSDENEQFF.

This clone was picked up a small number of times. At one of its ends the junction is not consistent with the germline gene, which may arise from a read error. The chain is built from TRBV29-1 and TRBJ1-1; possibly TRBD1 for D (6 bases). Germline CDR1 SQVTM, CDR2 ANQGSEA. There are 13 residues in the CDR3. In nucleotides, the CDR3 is TGCAGTGCCCACCGGGACTGGGACACTGTAGCTTTCTTT. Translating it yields CSAHRDWDTVAFF.

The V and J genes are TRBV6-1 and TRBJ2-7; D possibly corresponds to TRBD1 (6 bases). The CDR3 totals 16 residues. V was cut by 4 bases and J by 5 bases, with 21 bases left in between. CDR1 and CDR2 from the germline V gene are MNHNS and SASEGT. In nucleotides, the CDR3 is TGTGCCAGCAGTGCCCGGGACACTTTAATTTACCACGAGCAGTACTTC. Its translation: CASSARDTLIYHEQYF.

CDR3: CASYPAWRGNEQYF. Here the CDR3 DNA reads TGTGCCAGCTATCCCGCGTGGCGTGGGAACGAGCAGTACTTC. The V and J genes are TRBV28 and TRBJ2-7, with no clear D. Trimming removed 8 bases at V and 5 bases at J, with 19 bases between. Germline assignment: CDR1 MDHEN and CDR2 SYDVKM. The CDR3 runs to 14 residues.

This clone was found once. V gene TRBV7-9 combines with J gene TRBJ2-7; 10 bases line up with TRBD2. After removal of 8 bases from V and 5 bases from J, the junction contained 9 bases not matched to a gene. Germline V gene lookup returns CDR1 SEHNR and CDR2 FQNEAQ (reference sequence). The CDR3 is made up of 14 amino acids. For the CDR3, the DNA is TGTGCCAGCTCCCTAGCGGGAGTCCGGGACGAGCAGTACTTC. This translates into CASSLAGVRDEQYF.

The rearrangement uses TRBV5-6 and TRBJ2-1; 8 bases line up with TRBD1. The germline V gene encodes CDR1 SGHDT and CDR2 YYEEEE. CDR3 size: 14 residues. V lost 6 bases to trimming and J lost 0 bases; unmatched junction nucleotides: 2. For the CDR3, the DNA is TGTGCCAGCACCGACAGGGGCTCCTACAATGAGCAGTTCTTC. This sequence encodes CASTDRGSYNEQFF. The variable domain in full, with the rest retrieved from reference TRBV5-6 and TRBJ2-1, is DAGVTQSPTHLIKTRGQQVTLRCSPKSGHDTVSWYQQALGQGPQFIFQYYEEEERQRGNFPDRFSGHQFPNYSSELNVNALLLGDSALYLCASTDRGSYNEQFFGPGTRLTVL.

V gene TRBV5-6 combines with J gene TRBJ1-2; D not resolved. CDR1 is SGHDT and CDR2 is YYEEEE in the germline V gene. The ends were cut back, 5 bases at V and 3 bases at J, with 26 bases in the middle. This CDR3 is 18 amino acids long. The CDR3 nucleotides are TGTGCCAGCAGACCCCTGGGAAGGAGGAAGTCTGGCGACTATGGCTACACCTTC. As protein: CASRPLGRRKSGDYGYTF.

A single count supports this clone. For the CDR3, the DNA is TGTGCCTGGAGGGACAGGGGGCTCCCTGAAGCTTTCTTT. Translated, it gives CAWRDRGLPEAFF. This chain links TRBV30 with TRBJ1-1, with TRBD1 identical over 11 bases. Trimming at V came to 3 bases and at J to 6 bases, leaving 3 bases not matched to a gene. Germline V gives CDR1 GTSNPN, CDR2 SVGIG (reference sequence). The CDR3 consists of 13 residues.

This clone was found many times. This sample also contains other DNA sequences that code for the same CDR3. The CDR3 nucleotides read TGTGCCAGCAGCCCCCGCCCCTACGAGCAGTACTTC. Translated, it gives CASSPRPYEQYF. This chain links TRBV11-2 with TRBJ2-7; D gene unclear. Germline V gene data show CDR1 as SGHAT and CDR2 as FQNNGV. V was shortened by 5 bases and J by 2 bases, with 7 bases between the two germline ends. CDR3 length equals 12 residues.

For the CDR3, the DNA is TGTGCCACCAGACAGGGGGCGCCGGTATCCTACGAGCAGTACTTC. This encodes CATRQGAPVSYEQYF. The gene calls are TRBV6-1 and TRBJ2-7, with 10 bases aligning to TRBD1. This CDR3 spans 15 amino acids. The germline gives CDR1 MNHNS, CDR2 SASEGT. The V and J ends lost 10 bases and 1 base, in that order; junction bases with no gene match: 10.

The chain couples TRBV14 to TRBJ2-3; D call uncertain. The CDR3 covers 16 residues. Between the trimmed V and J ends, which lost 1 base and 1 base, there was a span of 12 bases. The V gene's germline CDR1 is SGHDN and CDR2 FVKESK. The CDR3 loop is CASSQGTGVRTDTQYF. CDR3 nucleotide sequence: TGTGCCAGCAGCCAAGGTACTGGGGTCCGCACAGATACGCAGTATTTT.

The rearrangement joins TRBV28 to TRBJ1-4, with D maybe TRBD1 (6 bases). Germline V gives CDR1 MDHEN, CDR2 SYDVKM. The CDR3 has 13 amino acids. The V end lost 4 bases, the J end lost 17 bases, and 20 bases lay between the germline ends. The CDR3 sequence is CASSSGGQTQPFF. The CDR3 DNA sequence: TGTGCCAGCAGTTCGGGGGGGCAGACTCAGCCCTTTTTT.

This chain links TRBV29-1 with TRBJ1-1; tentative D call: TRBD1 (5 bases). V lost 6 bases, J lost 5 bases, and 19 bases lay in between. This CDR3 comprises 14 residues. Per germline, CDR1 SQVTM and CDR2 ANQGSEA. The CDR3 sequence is CSVKRGGRATEAFF. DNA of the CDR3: TGCAGCGTCAAACGGGGGGGTCGGGCGACTGAAGCTTTCTTT.

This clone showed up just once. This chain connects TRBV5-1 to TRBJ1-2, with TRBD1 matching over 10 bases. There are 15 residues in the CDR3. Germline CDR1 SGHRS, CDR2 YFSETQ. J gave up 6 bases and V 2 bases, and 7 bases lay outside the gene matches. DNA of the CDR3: TGCGCCAGCAGCTTCGGGACAGGGGTGATAGATGGCTACACCTTC. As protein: CASSFGTGVIDGYTF.

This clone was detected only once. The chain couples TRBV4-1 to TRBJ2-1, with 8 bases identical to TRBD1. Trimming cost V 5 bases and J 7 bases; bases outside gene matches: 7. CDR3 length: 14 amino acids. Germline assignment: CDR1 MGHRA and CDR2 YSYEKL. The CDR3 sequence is CASSAGGPSNEQFF. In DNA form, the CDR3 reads TGCGCCAGCAGCGCAGGGGGCCCGTCAAATGAGCAGTTCTTC.

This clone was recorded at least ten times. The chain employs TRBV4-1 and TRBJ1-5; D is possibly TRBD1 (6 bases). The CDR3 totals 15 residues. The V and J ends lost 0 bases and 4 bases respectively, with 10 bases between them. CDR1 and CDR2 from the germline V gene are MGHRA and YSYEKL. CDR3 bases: TGCGCCAGCAGCCAAGACGACAGGCAAAATCAGCCCCAGCATTTT. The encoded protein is CASSQDDRQNQPQHF.

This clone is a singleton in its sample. The CDR3 spells CASSLPPGELFF. Here the CDR3 DNA reads TGTGCCAGCAGCCTTCCGCCCGGGGAGCTGTTTTTT. The chain couples TRBV2 to TRBJ2-2; D uncertain. V lost 6 bases, J lost 6 bases, and 8 bases lay in between. The germline V gene has CDR1 SNHLY and CDR2 FYNNEI. The CDR3 has 12 amino acids.

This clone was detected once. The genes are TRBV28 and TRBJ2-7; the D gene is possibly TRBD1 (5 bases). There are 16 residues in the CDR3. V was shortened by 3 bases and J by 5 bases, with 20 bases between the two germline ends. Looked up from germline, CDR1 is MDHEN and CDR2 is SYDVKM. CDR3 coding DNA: TGTGCCAGCAGTTTCAGACAGCCTCCGTTTGTCCACGAGCAGTACTTC. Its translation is CASSFRQPPFVHEQYF.

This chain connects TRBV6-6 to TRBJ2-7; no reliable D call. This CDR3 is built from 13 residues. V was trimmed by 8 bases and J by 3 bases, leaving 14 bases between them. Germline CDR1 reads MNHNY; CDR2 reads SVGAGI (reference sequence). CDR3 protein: CASWVEGRYEQYF. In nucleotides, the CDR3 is TGTGCCAGCTGGGTGGAAGGTCGCTACGAGCAGTACTTC.

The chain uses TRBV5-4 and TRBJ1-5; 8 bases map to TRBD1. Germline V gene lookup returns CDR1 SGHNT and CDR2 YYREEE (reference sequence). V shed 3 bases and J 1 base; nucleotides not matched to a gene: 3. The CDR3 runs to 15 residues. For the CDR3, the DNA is TGTGCCAGCAGCTCCGACAGGGGCAGCAATCAGCCCCAGCATTTT. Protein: CASSSDRGSNQPQHF.

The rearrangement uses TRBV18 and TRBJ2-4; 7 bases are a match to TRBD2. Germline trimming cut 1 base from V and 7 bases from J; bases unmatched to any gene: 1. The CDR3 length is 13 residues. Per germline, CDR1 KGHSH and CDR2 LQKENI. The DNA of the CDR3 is TGTGCCAGCTCACCACAGGGAGGGAACATTCAGTACTTC. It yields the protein CASSPQGGNIQYF.

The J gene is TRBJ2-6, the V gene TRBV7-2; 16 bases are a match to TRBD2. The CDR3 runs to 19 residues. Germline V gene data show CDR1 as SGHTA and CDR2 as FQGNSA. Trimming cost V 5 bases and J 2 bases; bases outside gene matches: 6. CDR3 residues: CASSIRGLAGGPGANVLTF. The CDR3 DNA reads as TGTGCCAGCAGCATCCGGGGACTAGCGGGGGGGCCTGGGGCCAACGTCCTGACTTTC.

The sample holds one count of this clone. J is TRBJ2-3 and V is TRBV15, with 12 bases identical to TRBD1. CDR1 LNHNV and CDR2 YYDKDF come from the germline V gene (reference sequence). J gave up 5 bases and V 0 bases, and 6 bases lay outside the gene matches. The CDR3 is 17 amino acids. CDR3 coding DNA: TGTGCCACCAGCAGAGATTTGGGACAGGGGGCGATAGATACGCAGTATTTT. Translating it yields CATSRDLGQGAIDTQYF.

CDR3: CASSPTGTTEAFF. CDR3 in DNA: TGTGCCAGCAGCCCTACAGGGACCACTGAAGCTTTCTTT. The chain couples TRBV7-9 to TRBJ1-1; weak D call: TRBD1 (6 bases). CDR3 length: 13 amino acids. CDR1 and CDR2 from the germline V gene are SEHNR and FQNEAQ (reference sequence). The V gene lost 5 bases and the J gene lost 4 bases, with 11 bases spanning the gap.